The 24 T cell receptor beta chains presented below share a single source sample, sequenced in a study of patients and donors after allogeneic stem cell transplantation. TCRdb re-called the RT-PCR reads with MiXCR, one entry per CDR3 protein. The sample yields more than 850,000 distinct CDR3 sequences, approximately 18% seen once. Sequencing input: blood, either unsorted or a sorted T cell fraction (not recorded which). These TCRs come from a human donor who was either an allogeneic HSCT recipient or a stem cell or donor lymphocyte infusion donor (not recorded which). It is not recorded whose cells these are; they may come from a transplant donor.

The chain links TRBV27 to TRBJ2-3; tentatively, D is TRBD2 (5 bases). V was trimmed by 5 bases and J by 2 bases, leaving 17 bases between them. This CDR3 is 16 amino acids long. Germline V gene sequence: CDR1 MNHEY, CDR2 SMNVEV (reference sequence). The CDR3 coding sequence is TGTGCCAGCAGTCCCATTCGTTTAGCGAACACAGATACGCAGTATTTT. It specifies CASSPIRLANTDTQYF.

The chain is built from TRBV11-2 and TRBJ2-7; TRBD1 matches at 7 bases. Germline assignment: CDR1 SGHAT and CDR2 FQNNGV. V lost 3 bases and J lost 4; bases outside the gene matches: 6. The CDR3 extends over 14 amino acids. The CDR3 reads CASSLSQGEYEQYF. CDR3 nucleotides: TGTGCCAGCAGCTTGAGTCAGGGGGAGTACGAGCAGTACTTC.

The gene calls are TRBV10-3 and TRBJ2-7; D possibly corresponds to TRBD1 (5 bases). The CDR3 is made up of 11 amino acids. Germline V gene data show CDR1 as ENHRY and CDR2 as SYGVKD. V was clipped by 4 bases and J by 7 bases, with 8 bases between them. This chain's CDR3 is CAISVQGEQYF. In DNA, the CDR3 is TGTGCCATCAGTGTCCAGGGTGAGCAGTACTTC.

This clonotype appeared a few times. The chain uses TRBV27 and TRBJ2-2, with a tentative D call TRBD2 (6 bases). This CDR3 spans 18 amino acids. V dropped 5 bases and J dropped 7 bases, with 26 bases sitting between them. Germline lookup yields CDR1 MNHEY and CDR2 SMNVEV (reference sequence). The CDR3 sequence is CASSPRGAGMGRIGELFF. Here the CDR3 DNA reads TGTGCCAGCAGTCCCCGAGGGGCGGGAATGGGTAGGATCGGGGAGCTGTTTTTT.

This clonotype came up a few times. The chain joins TRBV12-3 or TRBV12-4 to TRBJ1-2; the D gene is possibly TRBD1 (6 bases). V lost 7 bases and J 3 bases, leaving 15 bases between the germline ends. The CDR3 length is 14 residues. The CDR3: CASTSQGLYYGYTF. The CDR3 nucleotides are TGTGCCAGCACCTCTCAGGGGCTTTACTATGGCTACACCTTC.

This clonotype was observed at least ten times. The CDR3 loop is CAWSVNRETQYF. The CDR3 DNA follows: TGTGCCTGGAGTGTAAACAGGGAGACCCAGTACTTC. The rearrangement links TRBV30 to TRBJ2-5, with D tentatively TRBD1 (5 bases). This CDR3 is 12 amino acids long. Trimming removed 0 bases from V and 5 bases from J, with 7 bases in between. Per germline, CDR1 GTSNPN and CDR2 SVGIG (reference sequence).

This clonotype was seen a handful of times. The chain carries TRBV5-1 and TRBJ1-1; D is perhaps TRBD1 (6 bases). Between the trimmed V and J ends, which lost 4 bases and 7 bases, there was a span of 14 bases. From germline, CDR1 is SGHRS and CDR2 YFSETQ. CDR3 length equals 13 residues. This CDR3 reads CASSTITGIEAFF. The CDR3 DNA is TGCGCCAGCAGCACAATCACAGGGATTGAAGCTTTCTTT.

In its sample, this clonotype was seen a few times. This sequence joins TRBV5-1 and TRBJ1-1; TRBD1 matches 7 bases. The ends lost 1 base at V and 7 bases at J; junction bases unmatched: 10. From germline, CDR1 is SGHRS and CDR2 YFSETQ. The CDR3 is 15 residues long. The CDR3 protein is CASSLYGQVEVEAFF. The DNA for the CDR3 is TGCGCCAGCAGCTTGTATGGACAGGTGGAGGTTGAAGCTTTCTTT.

This clonotype was seen a few times. CDR3 in DNA: TGTGCCATCAGTGATAGTGTTACCGCGAACACCGGGGAGCTGTTTTTT. Protein: CAISDSVTANTGELFF. The chain couples TRBV10-3 to TRBJ2-2, with D unclear. Deletions cut 3 bases from V and 0 bases from J, with 11 bases between. Germline values: CDR1 ENHRY, CDR2 SYGVKD. This CDR3 has 16 amino acids.

This clonotype has only a few counts. This chain connects TRBV5-1 to TRBJ2-1, with 8 bases that match TRBD2. CDR1 is SGHRS and CDR2 is YFSETQ in the germline V gene. The CDR3 spans 15 residues. Trimming took 1 base from V and 5 from J; bases not matched to a gene: 5. The CDR3 region has the DNA TGCGCCAGCAGCTTGACGAGCGGGAGAGACAATGAGCAGTTCTTC. It is translated as CASSLTSGRDNEQFF.

V usage is TRBV20-1 and J usage is TRBJ1-1; D unclear. This CDR3 has 13 amino acids. The germline V and J ends were trimmed by 1 base and 6 bases, with 12 bases remaining between them. CDR1 and CDR2 from the germline V gene are DFQATT and SNEGSKA (reference sequence). CDR3 in amino acids: CSARVPESSEAFF. The CDR3 bases are TGCAGTGCTAGAGTACCGGAATCGTCTGAAGCTTTCTTT.

The DNA for the CDR3 is TGTGCCAGCAGCGACCGACTCAGGGGGTTATTTGGAAACACCATATATTTT. It is translated as CASSDRLRGLFGNTIYF. The chain combines TRBV5-8 with TRBJ1-3, with 7 nucleotides matching TRBD1. Germline trimming cut 4 bases from V and 3 bases from J; bases unmatched to any gene: 13. Germline values: CDR1 SGHTS, CDR2 YDEGEE. The CDR3 covers 17 residues. The variable domain in full, with the rest retrieved from reference TRBV5-8 and TRBJ1-3, is EAGVTQSPTHLIKTRGQQATLRCSPISGHTSVYWYQQALGLGLQFLLWYDEGEERNRGNFPPRFSGRQFPNYSSELNVNALELEDSALYLCASSDRLRGLFGNTIYFGEGSWLTVV.

This clonotype has only a few counts. V usage is TRBV28 and J usage is TRBJ1-5; D call uncertain. The V and J ends lost 7 bases and 6 bases respectively, with 10 bases between them. Germline V lookup: CDR1 MDHEN, CDR2 SYDVKM. CDR3 length: 12 residues. CDR3 DNA: TGTGCCAGCATGGATGCGGGTCAGCCCCAGCATTTT. Its protein product is CASMDAGQPQHF.

The CDR3 reads CASSLLEGTGELFF. CDR3 bases: TGTGCCAGCAGCCTTTTGGAGGGCACCGGGGAGCTGTTTTTT. V and J are TRBV12-3 or TRBV12-4 and TRBJ2-2, with D tentatively TRBD2 (6 bases). V was clipped by 6 bases and J by 4 bases, with 12 bases between them. The CDR3 loop spans 14 amino acids.

The genes are TRBV7-6 and TRBJ1-1; D is unclear. This CDR3 contains 18 residues. V shed 5 bases and J shed 4 bases, with 26 bases lying between them. Germline loops: CDR1 SGHVS, CDR2 FNYEAQ. CDR3 protein: CASSPRHLGYLSSTEAFF. The DNA for the CDR3 is TGTGCCAGCAGCCCACGACATCTGGGGTATCTAAGCTCCACTGAAGCTTTCTTT. The full variable domain, completed using reference TRBV7-6 and TRBJ1-1, is GAGVSQSPRYKVTKRGQDVALRCDPISGHVSLYWYRQALGQGPEFLTYFNYEAQQDKSGLPNDRFSAERPEGSISTLTIQRTEQRDSAMYRCASSPRHLGYLSSTEAFFGQGTRLTVV.

The V and J genes are TRBV12-3 or TRBV12-4 and TRBJ2-3; no clear D. Trimming cost V 1 base and J 10 bases, with 15 bases left between them. The CDR3 has 14 residues. The CDR3 DNA reads TGTGCCAGCAGTTTAGGGGCCTGGCGGTTCCCGCAGTATTTT. Protein sequence: CASSLGAWRFPQYF.

The rearrangement uses TRBV30 and TRBJ2-7; D not certain. The CDR3 length is 11 residues. The V and J ends lost 5 bases and 3 bases respectively, with 8 bases between them. Germline values: CDR1 GTSNPN, CDR2 SVGIG (reference sequence). CDR3 protein: CAWADGYEQYF. The CDR3 DNA reads TGTGCCTGGGCAGACGGCTACGAGCAGTACTTC.

The rearrangement joins TRBV2 to TRBJ1-3; 11 bases are shared with TRBD1. CDR1 is SNHLY, CDR2 FYNNEI, per germline. Trimming removed 7 bases from V and 2 bases from J; junction bases left unmatched: 7. The CDR3 is 16 amino acids. The CDR3 is CASIRDRGIPGNTIYF. The CDR3 DNA follows: TGTGCCAGCATAAGGGACAGGGGGATACCTGGAAACACCATATATTTT.

This clonotype showed up just a few times. V gene TRBV7-3 combines with J gene TRBJ2-1, with 10 positions matching TRBD2. CDR1 and CDR2 (germline): SGHTA, FQGTGA. The CDR3 length is 15 residues. V shed 2 bases and J 9 bases; nucleotides not matched to a gene: 7. CDR3 region: CASSLASGSGIEQFF. In DNA form, the CDR3 reads TGTGCCAGCAGCTTAGCTAGCGGGAGTGGTATTGAGCAGTTCTTC.

Ten or more counts support this clonotype. This chain joins TRBV7-9 and TRBJ1-2, with a weak D call TRBD1 (6 bases). This CDR3 has 15 residues. The V end was cut by 0 bases, the J end by 2 bases, with 10 bases between. CDR1 and CDR2 (germline): SEHNR, FQNEAQ (reference sequence). The CDR3 loop is CASSLATGQNYGYTF. CDR3 DNA: TGTGCCAGCAGCTTAGCCACCGGACAGAACTATGGCTACACCTTC.

In nucleotides, the CDR3 is TGTGCCAGCAGCTCACCGTCACGACTAGCGGGCACACTACAAGAGACCCAGTACTTC. Translating gives CASSSPSRLAGTLQETQYF. The rearrangement uses TRBV7-6 and TRBJ2-5; 10 bases align to TRBD2. J lost 2 bases, V lost 4 bases, and 16 bases had no gene match. Germline V gives CDR1 SGHVS, CDR2 FNYEAQ. The CDR3 sequence is 19 residues long.

This chain joins TRBV5-1 and TRBJ1-1; 12 bases match TRBD1. The germline V gene encodes CDR1 SGHRS and CDR2 YFSETQ. Trimming removed 4 bases from V and 11 bases from J; junction bases left unmatched: 9. The CDR3 is made up of 14 amino acids. In nucleotides, the CDR3 is TGCGCCAGCAGCCGTACGGGACAGGGGGCGCAGGCTTTCTTT. This translates into CASSRTGQGAQAFF.

The chain combines TRBV7-9 with TRBJ2-1; D might be TRBD1 or TRBD2, each matching 5 bases. Trimming took off 6 bases at V and 4 bases at J, with 16 bases between the two ends. Germline CDR1 reads SEHNR; CDR2 reads FQNEAQ (reference sequence). This CDR3 is built from 15 residues. The CDR3 region is CASRGHGTPYNEQFF. CDR3 nucleotides: TGTGCCAGCAGGGGTCACGGGACGCCATACAATGAGCAGTTCTTC.

This chain connects TRBV12-5 to TRBJ2-1; TRBD2 matches at 12 bases. J lost 6 bases, V lost 4 bases, and 4 bases had no gene match. The CDR3 totals 15 residues. Germline CDR1 LGHNT, CDR2 FRNRAP. The CDR3 nucleotides are TGTGCTAGTGGTTCGACTAGCGGGAGCTTCAATGAGCAGTTCTTC. Encoded protein: CASGSTSGSFNEQFF. Based on the CDR3 plus reference TRBV12-5 and TRBJ2-1, the full variable domain is DARVTQTPRHKVTEMGQEVTMRCQPILGHNTVFWYRQTMMQGLELLAYFRNRAPLDDSGMPKDRFSAEMPDATLATLKIQPSEPRDSAVYFCASGSTSGSFNEQFFGPGTRLTVL.